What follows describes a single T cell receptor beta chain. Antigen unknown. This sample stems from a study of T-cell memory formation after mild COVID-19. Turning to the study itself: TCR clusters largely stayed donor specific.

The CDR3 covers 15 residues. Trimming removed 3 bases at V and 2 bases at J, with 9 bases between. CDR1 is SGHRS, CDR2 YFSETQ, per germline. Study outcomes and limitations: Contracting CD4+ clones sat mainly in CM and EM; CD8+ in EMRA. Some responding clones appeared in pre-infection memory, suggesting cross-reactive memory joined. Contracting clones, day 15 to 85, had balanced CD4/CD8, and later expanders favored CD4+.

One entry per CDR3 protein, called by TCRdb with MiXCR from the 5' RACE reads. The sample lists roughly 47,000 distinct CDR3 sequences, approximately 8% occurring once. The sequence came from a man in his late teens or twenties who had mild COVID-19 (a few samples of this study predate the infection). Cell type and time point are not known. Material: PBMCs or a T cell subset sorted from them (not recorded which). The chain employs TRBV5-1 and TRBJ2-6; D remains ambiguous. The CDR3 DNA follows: TGCGCCAGCAGCTCAAACATAACTGGGGCCAACGTCCTGACTTTC. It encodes CASSSNITGANVLTF.